The rows below give T cell receptor beta chains drawn from one sample of a study of cytomegalovirus exposure and HLA in healthy donors. Sequencing used immunoSEQ multiplex PCR; TCRdb keeps in-frame clones, though not all of them. The data show roughly 230,000 clones, approximately 85% seen once. The specimen sequenced was PBMCs. The receptor source for this set is a girl aged 2-10 years in good health and CMV-seronegative. The conserved cysteine and the conserved F or W are not part of the CDR3 here.

TRBV27	TRBJ1-5	ASRTWGIDQPQH
TRBV15	TRBJ2-7	ATSTRGHGKYEQY
TRBV11-2	TRBJ2-5	ASSLGDRDQETQY
TRBV5-4	TRBJ2-5	ASSGQGGGETQY
TRBV7-3	TRBJ2-7	ASSPSGGQFYEQY
TRBV11-1	TRBJ1-2	ASSTRHGAGYGYT
TRBV29-1	TRBJ1-5	SVLADSSNQPQH
TRBV5-1	TRBJ1-2	ASSLVGSSYT
TRBV7-8	TRBJ2-1	ASRYGTSGYNEQF
TRBV19	TRBJ2-7	ASRRQGDTYEQY
TRBV19	TRBJ2-7	ASSIAGSLYEQY
TRBV11-2	TRBJ1-2	ASSLSVEGRYGYT
TRBV5-4	TRBJ1-2	ASSLITGASYGYT
TRBV9	TRBJ2-1	ASSPGLAGINEQF
TRBV7-2	TRBJ2-5	ASSLSPNRGETQY
TRBV5-4	TRBJ2-5	ASSLPGLQETQY
TRBV5-4	TRBJ2-7	ASSQGTGPGEQY
TRBV6-5	TRBJ1-5	ASRAADYSNQPQH
TRBV5-6	TRBJ1-3	ASSLGQSSGNTIY
TRBV27	TRBJ2-7	ASSYRVSYEQY
TRBV2	TRBJ2-1	ASRKLAGGDNEQF
TRBV9	TRBJ2-5	ASSGGGGGAGETQY
TRBV11-2	TRBJ1-4	ASSSITGAPTNEKLF
TRBV7-8	TRBJ2-7	ASSTLDEQY
TRBV4-1	TRBJ2-3	ASSLGLGTDTQY
TRBV6-5	TRBJ2-7	ASGLAGEDEQY
TRBV5-1	TRBJ2-7	ASRPGTSGSYEQY
TRBV18	TRBJ2-1	ASSRAPLAYNEQF
TRBV19	TRBJ1-1	ASSVGTGGIEAF
TRBV2	TRBJ2-5	ATGQAETQY
TRBV2	NA	ASSEYSYEQY
TRBV5-1	TRBJ1-5	ASSLRTGSEEPQH
TRBV5-5	TRBJ2-7	ASSLGQYSPYEQY
TRBV2	TRBJ1-2	ASRGQPSNYGYT
TRBV10-3	TRBJ2-1	ATRDSSYNEQF
TRBV5-5	TRBJ1-5	ASSRTGGNNQPQH
TRBV6-5	TRBJ1-2	ASSLRAGPYGYT
TRBV6-1	TRBJ1-1	ASSEVTGDGNTEAF
TRBV6-5	TRBJ2-7	ASSYQMHSYEQY
TRBV2	TRBJ2-1	ASSQDRGTYNEQF
TRBV7-9	TRBJ2-3	ASSSGLAGGTDTQY
TRBV4-1	TRBJ1-6	ASSRGEFENSPLH
TRBV18	TRBJ2-7	ASSPGPAYEQY
TRBV5-1	TRBJ2-1	ASSRGGEGYNEQF
TRBV19	TRBJ1-4	ASSATGANEKLF
TRBV7-9	TRBJ2-7	ASSSFPGLAGSTHYEQY